This T cell receptor (beta chain) is drawn from a study of blood T cells in healthy people across ages. Study-level results: Observed TCR beta diversity showed a strong correlation with the percentage of naive T cells as measured by flow cytometry.

Primers used in a second PCR of roughly 7 to 11 cycles were a sample-barcoded 5' primer and a J-beta primer mix. TCRdb redid the calling of the 5' RACE reads with MiXCR, one entry per CDR3 protein. Of under 2 million distinct CDR3 sequences listed, around 35% were seen once; the top ten hold 11%. This CDR3 spans 15 amino acids. Germline assignment: CDR1 MGHRA and CDR2 YSYEKL. V lost 0 bases and J lost 1, with 7 bases in between. Comments on this clonotype: The antigen is not known.

The sample taken for sequencing was blood. The clonotype was recovered from a woman aged 30 to 39 in good health. The chain carries TRBV4-1 and TRBJ2-1; D is ambiguous. For the CDR3, the DNA is TGCGCCAGCAGCCAAGATCCTAGATCCTACAATGAGCAGTTCTTC. It translates to CASSQDPRSYNEQFF.